A single sample gave rise to the 26 T cell receptor beta chains below, sequenced in a study of beta chain features in type 1 diabetes. Of the isolated RNA, all was reverse transcribed, and so the sequenced material was expressed TCRB transcripts. TCRdb's table, derived via immunoSEQ multiplex PCR, lists solely in-frame clones and lacks some. Here the sample spans roughly 240,000 clones, about 14% being singletons. Source material: naive CD4+ T cells from blood. The source of these receptors is a woman aged 40-49 years in good health.

The chain employs TRBV6-5 and TRBJ1-2; D is unresolved. CDR1 and CDR2 from the germline V gene are MNHEY and SVGAGI. The CDR3 runs to 14 residues. The germline V and J ends were trimmed by 2 bases and 5 bases, with 12 bases remaining between them. The CDR3 spells CASSYTQDGYGYTF. CDR3 bases: TGTGCCAGCAGTTACACGCAGGATGGGTATGGCTACACCTTC.

The gene calls are TRBV7-8 and TRBJ2-2; 8 bases agree with TRBD2. Germline V gene data show CDR1 as SGHVS and CDR2 as FQNEAQ. V gave up 5 bases and J gave up 4 bases; unmatched junction bases: 6. The CDR3 has 15 residues. The CDR3 loop is CASSQGLGGTGELFF. As DNA, the CDR3 is TGTGCCAGCAGCCAGGGACTAGGAGGCACCGGGGAGCTGTTTTTT.

This clone was counted a few times. The gene calls are TRBV5-1 and TRBJ1-6; 7 bases match TRBD1. J lost 4 bases, V lost 4 bases, and 5 bases had no gene match. Germline assignment: CDR1 SGHRS and CDR2 YFSETQ. The CDR3 has 15 residues. CDR3 sequence reads: CASSPPGQYNSPLHF. CDR3 nucleotides: TGCGCCAGCAGCCCGCCGGGACAGTATAATTCACCCCTCCACTTT. The full variable domain, its missing parts supplied by reference TRBV5-1 and TRBJ1-6, is KAGVTQTPRYLIKTRGQQVTLSCSPISGHRSVSWYQQTPGQGLQFLFEYFSETQRNKGNFPGRFSGRQFSNSRSEMNVSTLELGDSALYLCASSPPGQYNSPLHFGNGTRLTVT.

The CDR3 spells CASGFARFSYNEQFF. In DNA, the CDR3 is TGTGCCAGTGGCTTTGCCCGTTTCTCCTACAATGAGCAGTTCTTC. The chain recombines TRBV6-5 with TRBJ2-1, with D unresolved. From germline, CDR1 is MNHEY and CDR2 SVGAGI. This CDR3 contains 15 residues. Trimming removed 9 bases at V and 0 bases at J, with 15 bases between.

V gene TRBV5-1 combines with J gene TRBJ1-6; 7 positions match TRBD1. V lost 4 bases to trimming and J lost 13 bases; unmatched junction nucleotides: 11. This CDR3 is 14 amino acids long. Germline CDR1 reads SGHRS; CDR2 reads YFSETQ. CDR3 coding DNA: TGCGCCAGCAGCCTTGGACAGGCGGACGCGCCCCTCCACTTT. Translation: CASSLGQADAPLHF.

This rearrangement joins TRBV6-6 to TRBJ2-7, with 14 bases lining up with TRBD2. V dropped 6 bases and J dropped 0; count of bases not matched to a gene: 4. Germline V gene data show CDR1 as MNHNY and CDR2 as SVGAGI (reference sequence). The CDR3 consists of 16 residues. The CDR3: CASRRTSGGSSYEQYF. Here the CDR3 DNA reads TGTGCCAGCAGGAGGACTAGCGGGGGGAGCTCCTACGAGCAGTACTTC.

The chain uses TRBV5-1 and TRBJ2-3; 14 bases are a match to TRBD2. The germline V gene has CDR1 SGHRS and CDR2 YFSETQ. Germline trimming cut 4 bases from V and 4 bases from J; bases unmatched to any gene: 5. The CDR3 runs to 16 residues. The CDR3 DNA sequence: TGCGCCAGCAGCCACATGACTAGCGGGGGGGCAGATACGCAGTATTTT. Amino acids: CASSHMTSGGADTQYF.

This clone was detected a few times. V and J are TRBV5-1 and TRBJ1-6; D is possibly TRBD1 (6 bases). The V end was cut by 4 bases, the J end by 4 bases, with 9 bases between. This CDR3 is 14 amino acids long. CDR1 is SGHRS and CDR2 is YFSETQ in the germline V gene. Here the CDR3 DNA reads TGCGCCAGCAGCCCCCAGGGGTATAATTCACCCCTCCACTTT. This translates into CASSPQGYNSPLHF.

This clone was seen only a few times. The V call is TRBV18, the J call TRBJ1-6; no definite D call. Per germline, CDR1 KGHSH and CDR2 LQKENI. The CDR3 contains 16 residues. Trimming cost V 1 base and J 7 bases, with 14 bases left between them. CDR3 in DNA: TGTGCCAGCTCACCACGAACCGGGTCCGTAAATTCACCCCTCCACTTT. Translation gives CASSPRTGSVNSPLHF.

This clone has a handful of counts. This chain links TRBV15 with TRBJ2-5, with D possibly matching TRBD1 (6 bases). Germline-derived CDR1 and CDR2 are LNHNV and YYDKDF (reference sequence). V lost 1 base and J lost 5, with 14 bases in between. The CDR3 loop spans 15 amino acids. CDR3 in DNA: TGTGCCACCAGCAGAGCCGGCCAAGGGGGTGAGACCCAGTACTTC. Translated: CATSRAGQGGETQYF.

The chain uses TRBV7-9 and TRBJ2-3; TRBD2 matches 7 bases. V lost 2 bases to trimming and J lost 3 bases; unmatched junction nucleotides: 8. The CDR3 contains 16 residues. CDR1 and CDR2 from the germline V gene are SEHNR and FQNEAQ (reference sequence). CDR3 in amino acids: CASSLRPSGETDTQYF. Here the CDR3 DNA reads TGTGCCAGCAGCTTACGTCCTAGCGGTGAGACAGATACGCAGTATTTT.

This clone has only one observation. The rearrangement uses TRBV7-8 and TRBJ2-7; tentative D call: TRBD2 (5 bases). The V end was cut by 5 bases, the J end by 5 bases, with 16 bases between. The CDR3 consists of 14 residues. Per the germline V gene, CDR1 is SGHVS and CDR2 is FQNEAQ. CDR3 protein: CASSPTGGVDEQYF. In nucleotides, the CDR3 is TGTGCCAGCAGCCCCACCGGAGGAGTGGACGAGCAGTACTTC.

The sample holds a few counts of this clone. The rearrangement uses TRBV7-8 and TRBJ1-2; D possibly corresponds to TRBD1 (5 bases). The CDR3 has 15 amino acids. CDR1 and CDR2 (germline): SGHVS, FQNEAQ. Trimming removed 1 base at V and 9 bases at J, with 18 bases between. CDR3 nucleotides: TGTGCCAGCAGCTTAGGGGACCGGGGGTTCGCGCGCTACACCTTC. It specifies CASSLGDRGFARYTF. The full variable domain, completed using reference TRBV7-8 and TRBJ1-2, is GAGVSQSPRYKVAKRGQDVALRCDPISGHVSLFWYQQALGQGPEFLTYFQNEAQLDKSGLPSDRFFAERPEGSVSTLKIQRTQQEDSAVYLCASSLGDRGFARYTFGSGTRLTVV.

This clone was counted a few times. The V gene is TRBV4-1, the J gene TRBJ2-7, with D possibly TRBD2 on 7 matching bases. Germline CDR1 is MGHRA and CDR2 is YSYEKL. The CDR3 sequence is 18 residues long. V was shortened by 0 bases and J by 5 bases, with 23 bases between the two germline ends. The CDR3 sequence: CASSQEPTGAGAPHEQYF. DNA for the CDR3: TGCGCCAGCAGCCAAGAGCCCACAGGTGCGGGGGCCCCCCACGAGCAGTACTTC.

This clone was detected only a few times. This chain uses TRBV7-8 with TRBJ1-5; 7 positions agree with TRBD1. This CDR3 comprises 14 residues. The germline CDR1 and CDR2 sequences are SGHVS and FQNEAQ. V gave up 7 bases and J gave up 3 bases; unmatched junction bases: 6. The CDR3 spells CASTGTAPNQPQHF. DNA for the CDR3: TGTGCCAGCACCGGGACAGCTCCCAATCAGCCCCAGCATTTT.

The chain carries TRBV18 and TRBJ2-7; 7 bases align to TRBD1. The germline V gene has CDR1 KGHSH and CDR2 LQKENI. The junction had 2 bases not matched to a gene; V was cut back by 3 bases and J by 0 bases. The CDR3 loop spans 14 amino acids. Here the CDR3 DNA reads TGTGCCAGCTCACCGACAGGGAGCTCCTACGAGCAGTACTTC. As protein: CASSPTGSSYEQYF.

This clone was seen more than once but under ten times. V is TRBV10-3 and J is TRBJ1-1; D gene ambiguous. Germline V CDR1 and CDR2: ENHRY, SYGVKD. CDR3 length equals 12 residues. Between the trimmed V and J ends, which lost 10 bases and 1 base, there was a span of 10 bases. CDR3 coding DNA: TGTGCCACCACTTATGGGAACACTGAAGCTTTCTTT. It encodes CATTYGNTEAFF.

This clone was found a few times. The chain recombines TRBV5-4 with TRBJ2-7; the match to TRBD1 covers 8 bases. From germline, CDR1 is SGHNT and CDR2 YYREEE (reference sequence). After removal of 4 bases from V and 5 bases from J, the junction contained 14 bases not matched to a gene. CDR3 length equals 16 residues. CDR3 coding DNA: TGTGCCAGCAGCATGACAGGGGCTCCTCTTATCGACGAGCAGTACTTC. It yields the protein CASSMTGAPLIDEQYF.

This clone occurred many times. The chain joins TRBV7-2 to TRBJ1-1; unclear D gene. The CDR3 sequence is 14 residues long. V was shortened by 5 bases and J by 2 bases, with 12 bases between the two germline ends. CDR1 and CDR2 from the germline V gene are SGHTA and FQGNSA. The chain's CDR3 is CASSPRSINTEAFF. The CDR3 region has the DNA TGTGCCAGCAGCCCCCGGTCGATAAACACTGAAGCTTTCTTT.

Written as DNA, the CDR3 is TGTGCCAGCAGCCGGACTAGCGGACTCAATGAGCAGTTCTTC. This codes for CASSRTSGLNEQFF. The gene calls are TRBV7-2 and TRBJ2-1; the match to TRBD2 covers 10 bases. The CDR3 has 14 amino acids. Germline lookup yields CDR1 SGHTA and CDR2 FQGNSA. Unmatched junction bases numbered 4, after V lost 5 bases and J lost 6 bases.

The rearrangement uses TRBV18 and TRBJ2-7; 7 nucleotides agree with TRBD2. Trimming cost V 2 bases and J 4 bases; bases outside gene matches: 11. Germline CDR1 reads KGHSH; CDR2 reads LQKENI. The CDR3 has 16 amino acids. The CDR3 loop is CASSPGGALGGYEQYF. CDR3 bases: TGTGCCAGCTCACCAGGTGGGGCCCTGGGAGGGTACGAGCAGTACTTC.

The chain carries TRBV14 and TRBJ1-2; tentative D call: TRBD1 (6 bases). Trimming pared 1 base from V and 0 bases from J, leaving 12 bases between. CDR1 and CDR2 (germline): SGHDN, FVKESK. This CDR3 spans 16 amino acids. The CDR3: CASSQGAGAANYGYTF. CDR3 nucleotide sequence: TGTGCCAGCAGCCAAGGGGCAGGGGCGGCTAACTATGGCTACACCTTC.

This sequence joins TRBV18 and TRBJ2-7, with 9 bases matching TRBD1. Germline CDR1 and CDR2: KGHSH and LQKENI. V lost 3 bases to trimming and J lost 1 base; unmatched junction nucleotides: 10. The CDR3 runs 17 residues. CDR3 sequence: CASSPGLWDRVSYEQYF. CDR3 sequence (DNA): TGTGCCAGCTCACCGGGCCTGTGGGACAGGGTGTCCTACGAGCAGTACTTC.

The table lists this clone with a few counts. V is TRBV18 and J is TRBJ2-5, with D possibly TRBD2 on 6 matching bases. V was pared by 6 bases and J by 4 bases, with 12 bases between. The V gene's germline CDR1 is KGHSH and CDR2 LQKENI. The CDR3 consists of 13 residues. In DNA form, the CDR3 reads TGTGCCAGCTCCGCATCTAGCGCAGAGACCCAGTACTTC. It translates to CASSASSAETQYF.

This clone was detected only a few times. V is TRBV2 and J is TRBJ2-5; TRBD2 matches at 7 bases. Losses at the gene ends were 8 bases for V and 1 base for J; bases not matched to a gene: 10. The CDR3 totals 15 residues. Germline values: CDR1 SNHLY, CDR2 FYNNEI. The CDR3 DNA is TGTGCCAGCGGCGGGGGTAGCGGCTCCCAAGAGACCCAGTACTTC. Residues: CASGGGSGSQETQYF.

This clone occurred a few times. This rearrangement joins TRBV7-7 to TRBJ2-2; weak D call: TRBD2 (5 bases). V lost 5 bases to trimming and J lost 6 bases, with 16 bases between them. In germline, CDR1 is SSHAT, CDR2 FNYEAQ (reference sequence). This CDR3 comprises 15 residues. The CDR3 DNA reads TGTGCCAGCAGCACGGCTAGCATTGGTGCCGGGGAGCTGTTTTTT. Protein: CASSTASIGAGELFF.